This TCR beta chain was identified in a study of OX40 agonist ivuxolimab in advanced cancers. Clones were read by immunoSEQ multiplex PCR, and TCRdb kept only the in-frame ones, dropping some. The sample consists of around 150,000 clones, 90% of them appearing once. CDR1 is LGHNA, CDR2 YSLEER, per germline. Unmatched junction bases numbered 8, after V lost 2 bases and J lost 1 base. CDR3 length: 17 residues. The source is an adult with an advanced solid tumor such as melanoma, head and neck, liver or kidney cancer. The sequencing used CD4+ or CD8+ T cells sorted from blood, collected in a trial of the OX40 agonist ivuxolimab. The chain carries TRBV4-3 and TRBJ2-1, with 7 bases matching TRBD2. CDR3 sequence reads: CASSQSTRLASYNEQFF. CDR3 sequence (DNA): TGCGCCAGCAGCCAATCCACACGACTAGCATCCTACAATGAGCAGTTCTTC.